This T cell receptor (beta chain) was sequenced in a study of blood T cell repertoires in COVID-19. The overall study: Specimens from acute and convalescent COVID-19 originated in the United States, Italy and Spain.

CDR1 and CDR2 from the germline V gene are SGHDN and FVKESK. Trimming left V 1 base short and J 12 bases short, with 15 bases between. The CDR3 covers 14 residues. Authors' analysis steps: Amplification of reference gene primers provided the estimated nucleated cell counts. TCRdb's table, derived via immunoSEQ multiplex PCR, lists solely in-frame clones and lacks some. The V and J calls and clone size are taken from that table; D and trimming were inferred from the DNA. This table holds roughly 250,000 clones, about four fifths found once. The origin of this receptor is a woman in her fifties or sixties with active or convalescent COVID-19. The rearrangement links TRBV14 to TRBJ1-4, with D possibly matching TRBD1 (5 bases). The material sequenced was peripheral blood. CDR3 sequence (DNA): TGTGCCAGCAGCCAAGCCGGGGGACCGGCCGAACTGTTTTTT. Protein product: CASSQAGGPAELFF.